One sample yielded the 15 T cell receptor beta chains listed below, sequenced in a study of blood T cells in healthy people across ages. Next came a second PCR, run for roughly 7 to 12 cycles, which used a sample-barcoded 5' primer along with a J-beta primer mix. Using its own MiXCR run on the 5' RACE reads, TCRdb lists one record per CDR3 protein. This table has 1.5 million to 2 million distinct CDR3 sequences, around half appearing once. Sequenced sample: blood. Receptors were obtained from a woman in her 40s in good health.

The V and J genes are TRBV4-3 and TRBJ1-1; TRBD1 aligns across 8 bases. Trimming at V came to 9 bases and at J to 1 base, leaving 10 bases not matched to a gene. Looked up from germline, CDR1 is LGHNA and CDR2 is YSLEER. This CDR3 comprises 15 residues. This CDR3 is CARRVGTGTNTEAFF. The CDR3 region has the DNA TGCGCCAGACGGGTGGGGACAGGAACGAACACTGAAGCTTTCTTT.

This clonotype appeared once. Just one base apart from a much larger clone, this may be a read error. The V gene is TRBV27, the J gene TRBJ1-5, with D unresolved. The CDR3 consists of 11 residues. Germline CDR1 is MNHEY and CDR2 is SMNVEV (reference sequence). This chain's CDR3 is CASGSNQLQHF. CDR3 DNA: TGTGCCAGCGGAAGCAATCAGCTCCAGCATTTT.

The J gene is TRBJ2-3, the V gene TRBV11-2; 10 nucleotides agree with TRBD2. V dropped 1 base and J dropped 6; count of bases not matched to a gene: 4. The CDR3 is 15 amino acids. The germline CDR1 and CDR2 sequences are SGHAT and FQNNGV. CDR3 sequence (DNA): TGTGCCAGCAGCTTAGGGGGGACTAGCGTGGATACGCAGTATTTT. It specifies CASSLGGTSVDTQYF.

This chain uses TRBV12-3 or TRBV12-4 with TRBJ2-5; D is possibly TRBD1 or TRBD2 (7 bases each). The CDR3 runs 16 residues. The V gene lost 4 bases and the J gene lost 11 bases, with 26 bases spanning the gap. The CDR3 region is CASSSYRGGSYNEQYF. Written as DNA, the CDR3 is TGTGCCAGCAGTTCCTACAGGGGAGGGTCCTACAATGAGCAGTACTTC.

This clonotype appeared a few times. The genes are TRBV9 and TRBJ1-2, with 9 bases aligning to TRBD1. V shed 5 bases and J 4 bases; nucleotides not matched to a gene: 9. Germline V lookup: CDR1 SGDLS, CDR2 YYNGEE. The CDR3 has 15 residues. In DNA, the CDR3 is TGTGCCAGCAGTCCGGACAGGGGAGTAATCTATGGCTACACCTTC. Translated, it gives CASSPDRGVIYGYTF. Looking up the rest from reference TRBV9 and TRBJ1-2 gives the full variable domain: DSGVTQTPKHLITATGQRVTLRCSPRSGDLSVYWYQQSLDQGLQFLIQYYNGEERAKGNILERFSAQQFPDLHSELNLSSLELGDSALYFCASSPDRGVIYGYTFGSGTRLTVV.

The chain couples TRBV11-2 to TRBJ2-1; D tentatively reads TRBD1 or TRBD2 (5 bases each). V dropped 4 bases and J dropped 2 bases, with 18 bases sitting between them. The length of the CDR3 is 17 residues. Germline CDR1 SGHAT, CDR2 FQNNGV. CDR3 loop: CASSSSSMSGPYNEQFF. In DNA, the CDR3 is TGTGCCAGCAGCTCCTCTTCTATGTCGGGACCCTACAATGAGCAGTTCTTC.

This clonotype was seen more than once but under ten times. This chain connects TRBV7-2 to TRBJ1-4; 9 bases are a match to TRBD1. Germline loops: CDR1 SGHTA, CDR2 FQGNSA. The CDR3 has 15 amino acids. The trim removed 5 bases at V and 5 bases at J, leaving 6 bases unmatched. The CDR3 DNA follows: TGTGCCAGCAGCCCTGACAGGGGGAAGAATGAAAAACTGTTTTTT. It codes for CASSPDRGKNEKLFF.

The chain employs TRBV6-5 and TRBJ1-6; no reliable D call. The CDR3 is made up of 14 amino acids. CDR1 MNHEY and CDR2 SVGAGI come from the germline V gene. The V end was cut by 3 bases, the J end by 5 bases, with 8 bases between. The CDR3 loop reads CASSYDEHNSPLHF. In DNA form, the CDR3 reads TGTGCCAGCAGTTATGACGAGCATAATTCACCCCTCCACTTT.

This clonotype showed up just a few times. The CDR3, as DNA: TGTGCCAGCAGCTTGGGCCCCAATTTCACAGCATCCTACGAGCAGTACTTC. Protein product: CASSLGPNFTASYEQYF. V and J are TRBV7-9 and TRBJ2-7; no clear D. The CDR3 extends over 17 amino acids. Germline CDR1 reads SEHNR; CDR2 reads FQNEAQ (reference sequence). V was cut by 3 bases and J by 1 base, with 19 bases left in between. Drawing the rest from reference TRBV7-9 and TRBJ2-7, the complete variable domain is DTGVSQNPRHKITKRGQNVTFRCDPISEHNRLYWYRQTLGQGPEFLTYFQNEAQLEKSRLLSDRFSAERPKGSFSTLEIQRTEQGDSAMYLCASSLGPNFTASYEQYFGPGTRLTVT.

This clonotype was seen only a few times. The chain carries TRBV15 and TRBJ2-1; possibly TRBD2 for D (6 bases). This CDR3 comprises 15 residues. Looked up from germline, CDR1 is LNHNV and CDR2 is YYDKDF (reference sequence). V lost 7 bases to trimming and J lost 5 bases, with 18 bases between them. CDR3 in DNA: TGTGCCACCAAGGGAGGCGGTGAGATCAACAATGAGCAGTTCTTC. It encodes CATKGGGEINNEQFF.

The rearrangement uses TRBV15 and TRBJ2-3; D may be TRBD1 (6 bases). CDR3 length: 16 residues. Germline-derived CDR1 and CDR2 are LNHNV and YYDKDF (reference sequence). V lost 5 bases and J lost 5, with 20 bases in between. This CDR3 reads CATSVITGKFRDTQYF. DNA of the CDR3: TGTGCCACCAGCGTCATAACAGGGAAGTTCAGAGATACGCAGTATTTT. Full variable domain (outside the CDR3, taken from reference TRBV15 and TRBJ2-3): DAMVIQNPRYQVTQFGKPVTLSCSQTLNHNVMYWYQQKSSQAPKLLFHYYDKDFNNEADTPDNFQSRRPNTSFCFLDIRSPGLGDTAMYLCATSVITGKFRDTQYFGPGTRLTVL.

This clonotype was seen just once. The J gene is TRBJ2-5, the V gene TRBV5-6; 7 positions match TRBD1. V shed 6 bases, J shed 1 base, and the junction held 3 bases outside the gene matches. Germline CDR1 reads SGHDT; CDR2 reads YYEEEE. The CDR3 has 13 residues. The CDR3 bases are TGTGCCAGCACCTGGACAGGCCAAGAGACCCAGTACTTC. It yields the protein CASTWTGQETQYF.

This clonotype was observed once. The genes are TRBV21-1 and TRBJ2-5; the D call in the table, TRBD2, was not verified against the DNA. TRBV21-1 is reported as a pseudogene. The CDR3 has 15 amino acids. Here the CDR3 reads CASSNEGLAEETQYF. Written as DNA, the CDR3 is TGTGCCAGCAGCAACGAGGGACTAGCGGAAGAGACCCAGTACTTC.

This clonotype was recorded a few times. The chain carries TRBV4-1 and TRBJ2-5; 11 bases are shared with TRBD2. This CDR3 comprises 15 residues. Germline values: CDR1 MGHRA, CDR2 YSYEKL. V lost 10 bases to trimming and J lost 1 base; unmatched junction nucleotides: 8. The CDR3 loop is CATQKTSGVQETQYF. The CDR3 coding sequence is TGCGCCACCCAGAAGACTAGCGGGGTCCAAGAGACCCAGTACTTC.

The rearrangement joins TRBV7-6 to TRBJ2-1, with D tentatively TRBD1 (5 bases). V lost 7 bases and J lost 1, with 17 bases in between. The CDR3 sequence is 16 residues long. Germline values: CDR1 SGHVS, CDR2 FNYEAQ. The CDR3 loop is CASTQDLRQSYNEQFF. CDR3 DNA: TGTGCCAGCACCCAAGACCTCCGACAGTCCTACAATGAGCAGTTCTTC.